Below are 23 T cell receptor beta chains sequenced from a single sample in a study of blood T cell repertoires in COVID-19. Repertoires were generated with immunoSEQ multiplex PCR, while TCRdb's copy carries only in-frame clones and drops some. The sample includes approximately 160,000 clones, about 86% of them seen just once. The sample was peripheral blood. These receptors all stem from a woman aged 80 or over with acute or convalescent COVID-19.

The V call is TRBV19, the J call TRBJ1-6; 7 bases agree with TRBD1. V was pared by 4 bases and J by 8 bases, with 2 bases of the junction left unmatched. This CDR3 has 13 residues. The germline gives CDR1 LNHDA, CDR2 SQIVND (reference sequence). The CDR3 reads CASSSDRDSPLHF. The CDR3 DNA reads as TGTGCCAGTAGTAGCGACAGGGATTCACCCCTCCACTTT.

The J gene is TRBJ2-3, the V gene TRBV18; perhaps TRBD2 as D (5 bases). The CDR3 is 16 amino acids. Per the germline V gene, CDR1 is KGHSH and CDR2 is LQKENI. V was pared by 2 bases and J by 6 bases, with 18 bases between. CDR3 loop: CASSPTSATAADTQYF. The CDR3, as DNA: TGTGCCAGCTCACCAACGAGCGCAACAGCGGCTGATACGCAGTATTTT.

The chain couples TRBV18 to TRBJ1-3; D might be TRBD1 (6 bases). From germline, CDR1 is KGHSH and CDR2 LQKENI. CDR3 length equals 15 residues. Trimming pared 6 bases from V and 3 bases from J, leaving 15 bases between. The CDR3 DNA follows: TGTGCCAGCTCGGAAACGCAGGGGAGTGGAAACACCATATATTTT. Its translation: CASSETQGSGNTIYF.

CDR3 residues: CAIAAGNSGYTF. In nucleotides, the CDR3 is TGTGCCATCGCCGCGGGAAATAGTGGCTACACCTTC. The rearrangement joins TRBV10-3 to TRBJ1-2; D remains unclear. The CDR3 runs 12 residues. Germline values: CDR1 ENHRY, CDR2 SYGVKD. Trimming left V 8 bases short and J 7 bases short, with 14 bases between.

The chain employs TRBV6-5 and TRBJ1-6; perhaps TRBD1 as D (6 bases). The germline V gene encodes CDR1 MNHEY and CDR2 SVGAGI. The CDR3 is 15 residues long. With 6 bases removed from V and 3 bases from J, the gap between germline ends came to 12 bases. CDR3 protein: CASRLDRIYNSPLHF. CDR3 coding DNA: TGTGCCAGCAGGCTTGACAGGATCTATAATTCACCCCTCCACTTT.

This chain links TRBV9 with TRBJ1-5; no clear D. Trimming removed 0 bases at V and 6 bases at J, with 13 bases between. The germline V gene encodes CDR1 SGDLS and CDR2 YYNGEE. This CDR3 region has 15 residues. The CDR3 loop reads CASSVGDNEVQPQHF. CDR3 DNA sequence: TGTGCCAGCAGCGTAGGAGACAATGAAGTTCAGCCCCAGCATTTT. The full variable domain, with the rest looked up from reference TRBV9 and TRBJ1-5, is DSGVTQTPKHLITATGQRVTLRCSPRSGDLSVYWYQQSLDQGLQFLIQYYNGEERAKGNILERFSAQQFPDLHSELNLSSLELGDSALYFCASSVGDNEVQPQHFGDGTRLSIL.

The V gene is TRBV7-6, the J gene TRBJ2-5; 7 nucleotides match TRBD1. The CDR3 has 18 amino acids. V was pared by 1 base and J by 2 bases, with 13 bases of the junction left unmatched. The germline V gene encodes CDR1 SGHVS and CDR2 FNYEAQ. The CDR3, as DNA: TGTGCCAGCAGCTTAGTCTGGTCGGGTAGGGACAGACAAGAGACCCAGTACTTC. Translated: CASSLVWSGRDRQETQYF.

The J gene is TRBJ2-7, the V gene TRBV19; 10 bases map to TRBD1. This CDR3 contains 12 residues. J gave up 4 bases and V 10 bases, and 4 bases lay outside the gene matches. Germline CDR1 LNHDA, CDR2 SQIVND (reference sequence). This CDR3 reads CATGDRGYEQYF. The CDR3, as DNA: TGTGCCACCGGGGACAGGGGATACGAGCAGTACTTC.

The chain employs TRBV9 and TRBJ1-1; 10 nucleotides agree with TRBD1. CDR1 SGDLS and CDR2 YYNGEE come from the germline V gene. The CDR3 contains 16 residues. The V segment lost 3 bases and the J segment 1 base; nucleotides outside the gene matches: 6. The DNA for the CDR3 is TGTGCCAGCAGCGCCACCGGGACAGGGGCGAACACTGAAGCTTTCTTT. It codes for CASSATGTGANTEAFF.

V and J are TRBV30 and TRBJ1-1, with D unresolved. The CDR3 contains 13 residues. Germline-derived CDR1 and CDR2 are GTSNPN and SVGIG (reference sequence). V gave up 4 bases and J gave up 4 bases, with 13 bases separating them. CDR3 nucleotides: TGTGCCTGGACGTCCGGGTCGGGCACTGAAGCTTTCTTT. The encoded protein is CAWTSGSGTEAFF.

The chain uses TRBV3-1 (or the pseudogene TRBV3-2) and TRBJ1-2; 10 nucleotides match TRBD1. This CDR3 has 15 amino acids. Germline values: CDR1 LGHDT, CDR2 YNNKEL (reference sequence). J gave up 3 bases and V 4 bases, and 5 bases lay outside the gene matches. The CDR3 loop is CASSPRDRGDYGYTF. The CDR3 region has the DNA TGTGCCAGCAGCCCCCGGGACAGGGGTGACTATGGCTACACCTTC.

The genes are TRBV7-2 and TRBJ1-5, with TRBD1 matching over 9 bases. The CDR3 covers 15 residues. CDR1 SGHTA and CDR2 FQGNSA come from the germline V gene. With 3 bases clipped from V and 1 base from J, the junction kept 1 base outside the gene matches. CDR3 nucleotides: TGTGCCAGCAGCTTGGGACAGGGAAGCAATCAGCCCCAGCATTTT. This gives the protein CASSLGQGSNQPQHF.

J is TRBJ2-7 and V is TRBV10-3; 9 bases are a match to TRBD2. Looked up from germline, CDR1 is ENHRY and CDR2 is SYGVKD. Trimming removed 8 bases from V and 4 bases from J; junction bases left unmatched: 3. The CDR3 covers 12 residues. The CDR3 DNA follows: TGTGCCATCGGACTAGCGAAGTACGAGCAGTACTTC. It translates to CAIGLAKYEQYF.

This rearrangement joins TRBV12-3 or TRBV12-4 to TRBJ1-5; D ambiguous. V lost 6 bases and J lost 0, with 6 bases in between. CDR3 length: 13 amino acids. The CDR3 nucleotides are TGTGCCAGCAGCCAGGATAGCAATCAGCCCCAGCATTTT. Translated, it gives CASSQDSNQPQHF.

CDR3 DNA sequence: TGCGCCAGCAGCTTGGGCCGACAGGGCTCCTACGAGCAGTACTTC. It is translated as CASSLGRQGSYEQYF. V usage is TRBV5-1 and J usage is TRBJ2-7; 7 positions agree with TRBD1. Trimming removed 0 bases from V and 0 bases from J; junction bases left unmatched: 3. CDR1 is SGHRS, CDR2 YFSETQ, per germline. The CDR3 has 15 residues.

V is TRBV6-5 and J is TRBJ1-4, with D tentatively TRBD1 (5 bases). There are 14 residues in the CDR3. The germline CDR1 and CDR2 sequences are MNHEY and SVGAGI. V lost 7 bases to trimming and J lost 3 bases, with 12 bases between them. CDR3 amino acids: CASNLGGSNEKLFF. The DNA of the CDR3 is TGTGCCAGCAATCTGGGGGGGTCTAATGAAAAACTGTTTTTT.

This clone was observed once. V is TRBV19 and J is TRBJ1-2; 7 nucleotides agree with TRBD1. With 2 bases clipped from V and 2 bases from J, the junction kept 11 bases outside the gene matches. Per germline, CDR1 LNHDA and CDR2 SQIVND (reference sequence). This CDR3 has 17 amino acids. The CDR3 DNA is TGTGCCAGTAGTATAAGACGTACCTGGGACAGCAACTATGGCTACACCTTC. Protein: CASSIRRTWDSNYGYTF. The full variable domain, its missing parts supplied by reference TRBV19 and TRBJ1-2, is DGGITQSPKYLFRKEGQNVTLSCEQNLNHDAMYWYRQDPGQGLRLIYYSQIVNDFQKGDIAEGYSVSREKKESFPLTVTSAQKNPTAFYLCASSIRRTWDSNYGYTFGSGTRLTVV.

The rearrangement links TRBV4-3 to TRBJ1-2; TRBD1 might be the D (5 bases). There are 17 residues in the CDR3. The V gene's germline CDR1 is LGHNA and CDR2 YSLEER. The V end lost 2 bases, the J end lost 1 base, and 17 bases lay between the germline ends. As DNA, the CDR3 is TGCGCCAGCAGCCAATCGTTAGGGTTGACAGTTAACTATGGCTACACCTTC. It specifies CASSQSLGLTVNYGYTF.

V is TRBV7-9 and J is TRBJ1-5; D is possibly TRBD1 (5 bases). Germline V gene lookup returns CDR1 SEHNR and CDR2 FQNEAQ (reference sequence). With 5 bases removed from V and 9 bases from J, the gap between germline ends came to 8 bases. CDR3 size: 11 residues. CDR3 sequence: CASSLGGPQHF. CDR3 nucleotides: TGTGCCAGCAGCCTGGGGGGGCCCCAGCATTTT.

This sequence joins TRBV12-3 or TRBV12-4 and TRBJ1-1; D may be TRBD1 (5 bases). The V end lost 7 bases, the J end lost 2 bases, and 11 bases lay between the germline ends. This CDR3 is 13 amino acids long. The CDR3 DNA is TGTGCCAGCACTCGGGACTTCAACACTGAAGCTTTCTTT. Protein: CASTRDFNTEAFF.

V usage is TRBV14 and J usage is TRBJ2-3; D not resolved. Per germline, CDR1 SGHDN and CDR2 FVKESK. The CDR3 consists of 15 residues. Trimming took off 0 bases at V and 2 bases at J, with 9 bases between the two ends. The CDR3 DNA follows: TGTGCCAGCAGCCAAGACCTCTTACACACAGATACGCAGTATTTT. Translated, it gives CASSQDLLHTDTQYF.

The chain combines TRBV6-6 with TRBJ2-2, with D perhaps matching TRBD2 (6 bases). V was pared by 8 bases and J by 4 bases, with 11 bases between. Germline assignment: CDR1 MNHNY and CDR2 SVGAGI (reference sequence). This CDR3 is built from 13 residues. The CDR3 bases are TGTGCCAGCGGGGGGTACGGCACCGGGGAGCTGTTTTTT. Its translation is CASGGYGTGELFF.

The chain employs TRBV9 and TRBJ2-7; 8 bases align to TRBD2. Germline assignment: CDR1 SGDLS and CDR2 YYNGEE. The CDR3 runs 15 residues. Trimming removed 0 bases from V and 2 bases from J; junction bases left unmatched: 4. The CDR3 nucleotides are TGTGCCAGCAGCGTAGGGGCGGGGGGAACCTACGAGCAGTACTTC. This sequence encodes CASSVGAGGTYEQYF.